The clone carrying this TCR beta chain was observed at least ten times. These data originate in a study of CD8+CD57+ T cells in acquired aplastic anemia. In the study overall: On average, sorted CD4+ and CD8+ cells gave 3 to 3.5 ug of DNA.

V was clipped by 7 bases and J by 5 bases, with 12 bases between them. Germline V CDR1 and CDR2: MNHNS, SASEGT. The CDR3 runs 13 residues. The study profiled TCR beta VDJ and CDR3 using genomic DNA as template. From the reads, TCRdb called clonotypes with MiXCR, one entry per CDR3 protein. The top ten clones hold roughly 1.1% of a sample with some 240,000 distinct CDR3 sequences, 30% to 40% of them seen once. This receptor was taken from a human donor in good health, serving as a control. This chain joins TRBV6-1 and TRBJ1-5; D is undetermined. Sequencing input: sorted CD4+, CD8+, or CD8+CD57+ T cells (not recorded which) from PBMCs. CDR3 bases: TGTGCCAGCACCCCCCGGGCCGATCAGCCCCAGCATTTT. This sequence encodes CASTPRADQPQHF.